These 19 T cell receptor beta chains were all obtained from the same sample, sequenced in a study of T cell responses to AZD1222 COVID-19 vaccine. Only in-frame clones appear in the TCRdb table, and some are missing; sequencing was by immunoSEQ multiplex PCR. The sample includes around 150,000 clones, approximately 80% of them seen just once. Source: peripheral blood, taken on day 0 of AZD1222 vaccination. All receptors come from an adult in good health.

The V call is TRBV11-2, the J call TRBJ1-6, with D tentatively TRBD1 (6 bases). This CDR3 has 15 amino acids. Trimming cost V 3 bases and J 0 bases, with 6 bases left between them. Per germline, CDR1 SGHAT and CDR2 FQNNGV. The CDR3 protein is CASSLDSSYNSPLHF. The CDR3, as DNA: TGTGCCAGCAGCTTGGACAGCTCCTATAATTCACCCCTCCACTTT.

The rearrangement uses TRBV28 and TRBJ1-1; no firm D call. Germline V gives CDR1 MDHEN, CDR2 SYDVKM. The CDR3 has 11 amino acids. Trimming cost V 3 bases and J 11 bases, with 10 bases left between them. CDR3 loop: CASSLISKAFF. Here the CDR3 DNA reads TGTGCCAGCAGTTTGATAAGCAAGGCTTTCTTT.

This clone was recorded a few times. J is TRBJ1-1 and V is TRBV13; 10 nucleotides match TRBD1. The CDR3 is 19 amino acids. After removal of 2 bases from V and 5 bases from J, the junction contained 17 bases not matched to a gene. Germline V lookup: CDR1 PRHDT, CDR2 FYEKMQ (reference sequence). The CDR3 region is CASSLLGQGFESGQTEAFF. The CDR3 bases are TGTGCCAGCAGCTTATTGGGACAGGGGTTCGAGTCAGGTCAAACTGAAGCTTTCTTT.

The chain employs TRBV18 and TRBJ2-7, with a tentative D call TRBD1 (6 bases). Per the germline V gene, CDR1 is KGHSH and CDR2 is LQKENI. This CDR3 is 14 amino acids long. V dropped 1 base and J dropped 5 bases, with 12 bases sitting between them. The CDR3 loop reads CASSPRPGAHEQYF. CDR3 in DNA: TGTGCCAGCTCACCACGGCCAGGGGCTCACGAGCAGTACTTC.

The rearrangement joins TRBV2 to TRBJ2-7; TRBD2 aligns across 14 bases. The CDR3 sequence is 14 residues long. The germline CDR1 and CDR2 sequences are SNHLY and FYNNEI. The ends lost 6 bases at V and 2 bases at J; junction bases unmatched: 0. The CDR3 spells CASRGLAGAYEQYF. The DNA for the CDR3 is TGTGCCAGCAGGGGACTAGCGGGGGCCTACGAGCAGTACTTC.

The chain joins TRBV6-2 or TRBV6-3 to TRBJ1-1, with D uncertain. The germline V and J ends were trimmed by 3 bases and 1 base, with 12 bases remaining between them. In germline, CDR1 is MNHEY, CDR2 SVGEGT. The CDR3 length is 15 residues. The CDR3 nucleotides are TGTGCCAGCAGTTATGGACGGAGGGAGAACACTGAAGCTTTCTTT. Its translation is CASSYGRRENTEAFF.

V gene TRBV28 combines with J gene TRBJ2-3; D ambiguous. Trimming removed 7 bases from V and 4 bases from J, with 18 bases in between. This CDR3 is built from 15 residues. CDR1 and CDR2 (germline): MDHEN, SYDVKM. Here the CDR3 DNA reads TGTGCCAGCACCCCTGGTTTGAGTCCAGCAGATACGCAGTATTTT. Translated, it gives CASTPGLSPADTQYF.

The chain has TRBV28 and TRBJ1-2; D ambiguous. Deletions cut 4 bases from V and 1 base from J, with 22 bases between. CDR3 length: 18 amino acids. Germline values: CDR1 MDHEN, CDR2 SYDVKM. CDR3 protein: CASSSPGFPGTINYGYTF. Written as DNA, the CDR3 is TGTGCCAGCAGTTCCCCCGGTTTCCCCGGCACTATTAACTATGGCTACACCTTC.

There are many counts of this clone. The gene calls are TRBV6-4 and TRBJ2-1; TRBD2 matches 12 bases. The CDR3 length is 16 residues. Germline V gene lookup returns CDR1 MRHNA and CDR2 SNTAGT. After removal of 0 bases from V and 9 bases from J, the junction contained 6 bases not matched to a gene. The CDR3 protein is CASSDSSSGGAAEQFF. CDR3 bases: TGTGCCAGCAGTGACTCTTCTAGCGGGGGGGCGGCTGAGCAGTTCTTC.

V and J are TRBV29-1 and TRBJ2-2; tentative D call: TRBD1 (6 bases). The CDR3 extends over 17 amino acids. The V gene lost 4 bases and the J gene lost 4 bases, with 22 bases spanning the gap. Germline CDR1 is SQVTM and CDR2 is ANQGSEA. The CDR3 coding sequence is TGCAGCGTTGTAGTGAGAGGGGGATGGGCGAGCACCGGGGAGCTGTTTTTT. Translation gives CSVVVRGGWASTGELFF.

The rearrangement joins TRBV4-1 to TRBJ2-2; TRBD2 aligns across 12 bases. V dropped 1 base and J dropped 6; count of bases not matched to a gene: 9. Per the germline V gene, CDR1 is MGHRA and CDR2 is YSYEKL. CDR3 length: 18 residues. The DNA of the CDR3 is TGCGCCAGCAGCCAAGGTCCTAGCGGGGGGGCTTCCGCCGGGGAGCTGTTTTTT. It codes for CASSQGPSGGASAGELFF.

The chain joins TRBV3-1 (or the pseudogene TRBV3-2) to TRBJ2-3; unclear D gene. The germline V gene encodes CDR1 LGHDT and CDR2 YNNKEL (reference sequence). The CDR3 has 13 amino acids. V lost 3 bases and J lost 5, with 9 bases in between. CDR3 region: CASSHTNQDTQYF. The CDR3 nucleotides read TGTGCCAGCAGCCATACTAATCAAGATACGCAGTATTTT.

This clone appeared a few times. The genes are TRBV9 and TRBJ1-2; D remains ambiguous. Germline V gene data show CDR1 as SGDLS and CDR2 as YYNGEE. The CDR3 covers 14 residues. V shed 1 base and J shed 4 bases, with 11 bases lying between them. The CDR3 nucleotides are TGTGCCAGCAGCGTAAAGGCGGGTGGCTATGGCTACACCTTC. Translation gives CASSVKAGGYGYTF.

The CDR3 sequence is CASRTLDRGNEKLFF. In nucleotides, the CDR3 is TGTGCCAGCAGAACCCTCGACAGGGGAAATGAAAAACTGTTTTTT. This chain uses TRBV6-5 with TRBJ1-4; 8 bases agree with TRBD1. This CDR3 contains 15 residues. Germline CDR1 is MNHEY and CDR2 is SVGAGI. Losses at the gene ends were 6 bases for V and 5 bases for J; bases not matched to a gene: 8.

The CDR3 DNA reads TGTGCCAGCAGCTTTGAATCACGGGACAAATGGAACTATGGCTACACCTTC. Translated: CASSFESRDKWNYGYTF. V and J are TRBV11-3 and TRBJ1-2, with TRBD1 as a possible D gene (6 bases). The ends were cut back, 3 bases at V and 2 bases at J, with 19 bases in the middle. The CDR3 contains 17 residues. From germline, CDR1 is SGHNT and CDR2 YENEEA.

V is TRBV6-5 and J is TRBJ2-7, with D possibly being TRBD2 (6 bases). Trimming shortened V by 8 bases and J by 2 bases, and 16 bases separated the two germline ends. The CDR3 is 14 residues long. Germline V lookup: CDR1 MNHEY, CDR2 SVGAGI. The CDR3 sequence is CASRSGGPPYEQYF. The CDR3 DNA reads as TGTGCCAGCCGGTCCGGGGGACCGCCCTACGAGCAGTACTTC.

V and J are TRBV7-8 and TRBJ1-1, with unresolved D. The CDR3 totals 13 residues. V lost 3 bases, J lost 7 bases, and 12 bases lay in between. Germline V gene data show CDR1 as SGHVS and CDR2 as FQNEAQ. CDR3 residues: CASSLELGNEAFF. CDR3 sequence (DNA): TGTGCCAGCAGCTTGGAGTTGGGGAATGAAGCTTTCTTT.

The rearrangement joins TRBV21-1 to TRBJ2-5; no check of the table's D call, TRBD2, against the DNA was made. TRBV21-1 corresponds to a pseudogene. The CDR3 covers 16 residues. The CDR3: CASRHTSGSYQETQYF. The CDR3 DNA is TGTGCCAGCAGACATACAAGCGGCTCTTACCAAGAGACCCAGTACTTC.

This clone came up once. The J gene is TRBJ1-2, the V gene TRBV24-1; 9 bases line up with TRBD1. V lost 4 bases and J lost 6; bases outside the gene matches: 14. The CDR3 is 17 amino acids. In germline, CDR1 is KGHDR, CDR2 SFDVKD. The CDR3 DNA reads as TGTGCCACCAGTGAGTATCCCAACAGGGGGCCTAGTGATGGCTACACCTTC. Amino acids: CATSEYPNRGPSDGYTF.